This T cell receptor (beta chain) was retrieved from a study of T-cell memory formation after mild COVID-19 (dated by TCRdb to about 2021). At the level of the whole study: TCR sequence clusters from the two donors were found to be largely donor specific. Two young, previously healthy adult volunteers made up the cohort, one male and one female. In a couple of donors, T-cell clones that expanded and contracted after mild COVID-19 were followed by sequencing TCRalpha and TCRbeta repertoires longitudinally.

Ficoll-Paque density gradient centrifugation was used to isolate PBMCs. The CDR1 and CDR2 encoded by the germline V gene are SGHRS and YFSETQ. The CDR3 runs 16 amino acids, cysteine and phenylalanine included. The retained sequence is limited to the CDR3, 48 bases, with the frame set at the first base. Trimmed from V: 0 bases; trimmed from J: 3 bases; junction bases lacking a gene match: 1. Study-level results and caveats: The detection of some responding clones in pre-infection memory suggests that pre-existing cross-reactive memory T cells joined the SARS-CoV-2 response. Whether the second-wave clones peaking on day 37 were SARS-CoV-2 specific was not confirmed. Contracting CD4+ clones were found mainly in CM and EM memory subsets, while CD8+ clones were enriched in EMRA. Clones contracting from day 15 to 85 had balanced CD4/CD8 phenotypes, while a second wave expanding from day 15 to 37 was biased towards CD4+. Only a couple of mild cases were covered by the study, and larger cohorts that include severe cases with pre-infection samples were considered necessary.

This clonotype was recorded many times. Its antigen remains undetermined. Base qualities were left out, and no much larger clone turns up one base away. The sample was run on an Illumina NovaSeq 6000. cDNA libraries for TCRalpha and TCRbeta were prepared by 5'RACE using constant-segment primers, with sample barcodes and unique molecular identifiers added. Trizol reagent was used to extract RNA from every sample. Amplification of the libraries took two PCR steps, and the second step added a second sample barcode plus Illumina TruSeq adapters. The libraries were sequenced on an Illumina NovaSeq using 2 x 150 bp paired-end reads. Per the source publication's procedure: Reads were demultiplexed and collapsed into UMI-guided consensus sequences with migec v1.2.7. Using mixcr v2.1.11, the UMI consensuses were aligned to TRA and TRB V and J templates and assembled into clonotypes. A clonotype was counted as expanded or contracted only if both edgeR and NoisET called the change significant, with noise models trained on biological replicates. For edgeR calls, a false discovery rate-adjusted p below 0.01 and a log2 fold-change threshold of 1 were applied. As an exploratory analysis of dynamics, PCA with hierarchical clustering was applied to max-normalized trajectories of the 1000 most abundant clonotypes. Separately sequenced CD4+ and CD8+ repertoires were used to assign a CD4 or CD8 phenotype to each responding clone. Clones were called with MiXCR by TCRdb after fastp trimmed the public reads at Q25, and only in-frame beta chains were retained. Rows are combined by CDR3 protein, so each entry shows the most common genes and DNA. In this record, the V and J calls reflect TCRdb's handling and not the investigators' own analysis. The sample records 300,000 or so distinct CDR3 sequences, roughly 17% of which are singletons. The ten largest clones represent roughly 23% of the sample.

Here the chain combines TRBV5-1 and TRBJ2-1; 12 junctional bases match TRBD2. The sequenced sample was PBMCs or a T cell subset sorted from them (not recorded which). This sequence originates from a man between 18 and 29 years old who had mild COVID-19 (a few samples of this study predate the infection). The sample titles of this study are shuffled in the database, so cell type and time point are left out; the donor was told from shared clones. The DNA reads TGCGCCAGCAGCTTGGGGGGACTAGCGGGCTACAATGAGCAGTTCTTC. Its protein is CASSLGGLAGYNEQFF.